A single sample gave rise to the 13 T cell receptor beta chains below, sequenced in a study of beta chain features in type 1 diabetes (dated 2018 in TCRdb). These receptors have no identified antigens. The library was built by means of the immunoSEQ multiplex PCR assay. All of the isolated RNA was reverse transcribed with the High Capacity cDNA Reverse Transcription Kit, so expressed TCRB transcripts were sequenced. TCRdb re-hosts the immuneACCESS table, in-frame sequences only. Its copies lack some clones; in the studies checked, an unresolved V gene accounts for under half of them, and the cause for the rest is not known. This sample is represented by roughly 700,000 clones; about an eighth of them were singletons. Around 0.022% of the sample belongs to the ten largest clones. Broader findings and caveats from the paper: Type 1 diabetes patients showed a moderate but significant shortening of TCRB CDR3 length in all four CD4+ subsets.

Material: naive CD4+ T cells from blood. In light of the paper, this sample's cell subset or site label describes: true naive CD4+ T cells. The receptors stem from a man between 18 and 35 years old with type 1 diabetes.

The sample holds a few counts of this clone. The chain joins TRBV30 to TRBJ1-5; the D is unclear. The V end lost 1 base, the J end lost 4 bases, and 8 bases lay between the germline ends. Per germline, CDR1 GTSNPN and CDR2 SVGIG (reference sequence). This CDR3 has 13 amino acids. CDR3 in amino acids: CAWSGLQNQPQHF. CDR3 DNA sequence: TGTGCCTGGAGTGGGCTGCAGAATCAGCCCCAGCATTTT.

This clone was found a few times. The chain couples TRBV2 to TRBJ2-2; weak D call: TRBD2 (5 bases). Between the trimmed V and J ends, which lost 3 bases and 5 bases, there was a span of 13 bases. From germline, CDR1 is SNHLY and CDR2 FYNNEI. CDR3 length: 15 amino acids. The CDR3 loop reads CASSDEGSPTGELFF. The CDR3 coding sequence is TGTGCCAGCAGTGATGAGGGCAGTCCGACCGGGGAGCTGTTTTTT.

The CDR3 bases are TGTGCCAGTAGCCCCGGGGAGGGAAACTACGAGCAGTACTTC. The encoded protein is CASSPGEGNYEQYF. The V call is TRBV19, the J call TRBJ2-7; 7 bases are shared with TRBD2. The CDR3 totals 14 residues. After removal of 6 bases from V and 3 bases from J, the junction contained 8 bases not matched to a gene. CDR1 and CDR2 (germline): LNHDA, SQIVND (reference sequence). The full variable domain, with the rest looked up from reference TRBV19 and TRBJ2-7, is DGGITQSPKYLFRKEGQNVTLSCEQNLNHDAMYWYRQDPGQGLRLIYYSQIVNDFQKGDIAEGYSVSREKKESFPLTVTSAQKNPTAFYLCASSPGEGNYEQYFGPGTRLTVT.

This clone was picked up a small number of times. The J gene is TRBJ2-7, the V gene TRBV28, with D maybe TRBD1 (5 bases). V lost 8 bases, J lost 3 bases, and 11 bases lay in between. Germline V gives CDR1 MDHEN, CDR2 SYDVKM. CDR3 length: 12 residues. The DNA for the CDR3 is TGTGCCAGCGAGGACACCAACTACGAGCAGTACTTC. Its protein product is CASEDTNYEQYF.

This clone was found a few times. The J gene is TRBJ2-1, the V gene TRBV11-2; TRBD2 matches at 7 bases. Germline CDR1 is SGHAT and CDR2 is FQNNGV. The CDR3 loop spans 16 amino acids. Trimming removed 1 base from V and 12 bases from J; junction bases left unmatched: 15. The CDR3 sequence: CASSLARTSGVLVQFF. CDR3 nucleotides: TGTGCCAGCAGCTTAGCCAGGACTAGTGGGGTGTTAGTGCAGTTCTTC.

The CDR3 loop reads CASSIGSGSPLHF. As DNA, the CDR3 is TGTGCCAGCAGTATAGGCAGTGGTTCACCCCTCCACTTT. The genes are TRBV2 and TRBJ1-6, with D hard to call. The germline CDR1 and CDR2 sequences are SNHLY and FYNNEI. The CDR3 contains 13 residues. Trimming left V 5 bases short and J 9 bases short, with 11 bases between.

J is TRBJ2-7 and V is TRBV6-1; D might be TRBD1 (5 bases). The V gene's germline CDR1 is MNHNS and CDR2 SASEGT. V lost 7 bases and J 3 bases, leaving 16 bases between the germline ends. The CDR3 extends over 14 amino acids. The CDR3 bases are TGTGCCAGCACCGACTCCCAGGGTTTCTACGAGCAGTACTTC. Protein product: CASTDSQGFYEQYF.

On this clone itself: Other DNA variants within this sample encode the same CDR3. The J gene is TRBJ2-3, the V gene TRBV9; a possible D gene is TRBD2 (7 bases). Germline CDR1 reads SGDLS; CDR2 reads YYNGEE. The CDR3 runs 15 residues. V lost 0 bases, J lost 2 bases, and 10 bases lay in between. The CDR3 nucleotides are TGTGCCAGCAGCGTAGCGGGGGGCCACACAGATACGCAGTATTTT. The encoded protein is CASSVAGGHTDTQYF.

This clone appeared a few times. The V gene is TRBV30, the J gene TRBJ1-2; D ambiguous. Germline values: CDR1 GTSNPN, CDR2 SVGIG (reference sequence). Trimming removed 5 bases at V and 8 bases at J, with 21 bases between. The CDR3 is 14 residues long. Written as DNA, the CDR3 is TGTGCCTGGTTTAGGACGGTGGCCCAGGAGGGCTACACCTTC. Protein sequence: CAWFRTVAQEGYTF. The whole variable domain, remainder taken from reference TRBV30 and TRBJ1-2, is SQTIHQWPATLVQPVGSPLSLECTVEGTSNPNLYWYRQAAGRGLQLLFYSVGIGQISSEVPQNLSASRPQDRQFILSSKKLLLSDSGFYLCAWFRTVAQEGYTFGSGTRLTVV.

This clone came up a few times. This sequence joins TRBV28 and TRBJ2-5; D is perhaps TRBD2 (6 bases). Germline loops: CDR1 MDHEN, CDR2 SYDVKM. The CDR3 runs 16 residues. V was shortened by 3 bases and J by 5 bases, with 19 bases between the two germline ends. The CDR3 region has the DNA TGTGCCAGCAGTTTTGAGGTGCAGCGGGCCTCGGAGACCCAGTACTTC. Translating gives CASSFEVQRASETQYF.

This clone was recorded a few times. V is TRBV9 and J is TRBJ2-1; 9 bases are a match to TRBD2. The CDR3 covers 17 residues. The germline V gene encodes CDR1 SGDLS and CDR2 YYNGEE. The J segment lost 1 base and the V segment lost 4 bases, leaving 9 bases of the junction unmatched. The CDR3 coding sequence is TGTGCCAGCAGCCCAGCGGGGGGCTTGGGATCCTACAATGAGCAGTTCTTC. Translating gives CASSPAGGLGSYNEQFF.

V and J are TRBV4-1 and TRBJ2-6; D gene unclear. The CDR3 totals 14 residues. Germline V gives CDR1 MGHRA, CDR2 YSYEKL. Between the trimmed V and J ends, which lost 8 bases and 1 base, there was a span of 9 bases. CDR3: CASAYGSGANVLTF. CDR3 bases: TGCGCCAGCGCCTACGGGTCTGGGGCCAACGTCCTGACTTTC.

This rearrangement joins TRBV7-9 to TRBJ1-1, with TRBD1 identical over 7 bases. V gave up 5 bases and J gave up 2 bases; unmatched junction bases: 5. This CDR3 has 14 residues. Germline V CDR1 and CDR2: SEHNR, FQNEAQ (reference sequence). CDR3 DNA sequence: TGTGCCAGCAGCCCGACAGGGCCCAACACTGAAGCTTTCTTT. Translation: CASSPTGPNTEAFF.